This T cell receptor beta chain appears in the sequencing data of a study of cytomegalovirus exposure and HLA in healthy donors (dated by TCRdb to 2017 to 2019). About the study as a whole: An earlier analysis of approximately 550 of the donors reported 250 to 350 Gb of sequence data and more than 90 million unique TCR beta sequences from roughly 180 million T cells. The study aimed to test whether cataloging public T cell receptors could reveal signatures of past pathogen exposure. The later analysis used no new phenotypic data to find candidate immune exposures, relying instead on TCR beta sequences and their occurrence across donors. An early release covering 550 to 700 HLA-typed donors comprised about 310 gigabases of sequencing data and tens of millions of unique TCR sequences. Across approximately 400 genotyped donors of the cohort, an average of approximately 240,000 unique TCR beta nucleotide sequences per donor were sequenced, and roughly 17% of those sequences were non-productive. Both class I and class II loci were covered by HLA typing, at four-digit resolution. Besides the first cohort of under 700 subjects, a separate validation cohort made up of roughly 120 different subjects was used. Using immunosequencing, the study profiled T cell repertoires from about 620 subjects and related those repertoires to cytomegalovirus serostatus. The genetic ancestry cluster associated with self-reported Caucasian donors included about 84% of the roughly 400 genotyped donors. A later analysis re-analyzed previously published TCR beta repertoires from 666 donors and added high-resolution HLA genotyping to study TCR occurrence patterns. In a later genetic analysis, genome-wide SNP genotypes for about 60% of the 666 donors were used, and that subset was treated as a discovery cohort. Four to six DR-DQ haplotypes were handled as single units for association and clustering, since linkage in the cohort was strong. An earlier analysis of approximately 580 of the donors used high-throughput TCR beta sequencing to judge whether each TCR beta V gene segment behaved as functional or pseudogenic. Donor age, sex, ethnicity and CMV serostatus were collected together with the repertoire data. To predict cytomegalovirus infection status, the study combined high-throughput TCR immunosequencing, statistical association of individual TCRs with disease status, and machine learning. Every repertoire in the discovery cohort had been generated on one and the same sequencing platform. Typing coverage varied by locus: roughly 629-630 donors for A, B, C, DRB1 and DQB1; approximately 500 for DQA1; over 600 for DPA1; under 490 for DPB1.

On this clone itself: Its antigen target is currently unknown.

Broad study findings and their caveats: At a false discovery rate of 0.05, a later analysis linked fewer than 20,000 TCR beta sequences to specific HLA alleles. A further reported finding was that TCR beta sequences accurately predicted the HLA-A and HLA-B alleles for most subjects in the first cohort. In a later genetic analysis, fewer N-insertions in productive TCRs were reported among donors in an Asian-associated ancestry cluster than the approximately 710-donor mean. In both the original and validation cohorts, the classifier was reported to diagnose cytomegalovirus status with high specificity and sensitivity. A later analysis found that HLA-associated TCR beta chains were more clonally expanded and had lower generation probabilities than equally common non-associated chains. In a later analysis, most CMV-associated TCR beta chains were found to appear HLA-restricted, with HLA associations seemingly driven largely by CMV exposure. In a later genetic analysis, a missense DCLRE1C variant was associated with V-gene and J-gene trimming of TCR beta chains, and the association was replicated in an independent cohort. Some IMGT-functional V segments, including TRBV6-2 and TRBV6-3, could not be distinguished by the 87-base-pair reads and were therefore excluded. For the cohort, immune exposure information was limited to CMV serostatus. The study listed over 150 TCR beta chains as associated with cytomegalovirus. The sequencing pipeline was judged likely to have produced a cluster of highly shared sequence variants as a technical artifact. A later analysis reported that several top co-occurrence clusters appeared linked to parvovirus B19, influenza, CMV and Epstein-Barr virus. In a later analysis, the rate of TCR association differed among HLA loci, with DRB1 alleles having the most associated TCRs and HLA-C alleles having the fewest. About 15 rarely observed V segments, including chromosome 9 orphons, were excluded from the earlier analysis of about 610 of the donors because counts were too low. A few of the identified cytomegalovirus-associated TCR beta chains were confirmed in vitro to be specific for cytomegalovirus antigens. This cohort had only TCR beta chains sequenced, and the lack of alpha or paired-chain data limited which features could be detected. According to the authors, the approach could potentially be generalized to other disease states and immunological phenotypes. Across donors, most TCR sequences were observed very rarely, whereas some public TCRs were present in many individuals. Because HLA typing was unavailable for some donors at each locus, only the typed subset was used in association tests. Strong co-occurrence of HLA alleles, especially DR and DQ, made assigning TCR associations to individual alleles difficult. An earlier analysis of approximately 570 of the donors showed that most TCR beta V segments appeared in productive rearrangements either about 87% or about 30% of the time, which broadly matched IMGT annotations. Linkage disequilibrium might explain the correlated functional status among segregating V segments, but an unknown experimental factor could not be excluded. Roughly uniform sequencing depth across donors was assumed in presence/absence analyses, although this assumption may not hold.

At the junction V is shortened by 2 bases and J by 2 bases, with 10 bases in between. The CDR3 starts with the cysteine, ends with the phenylalanine, and has 14 residues. Only the CDR3 DNA stays, 42 bases, in frame from base 1. The germline V gene gives CDR1 as SGHTA and CDR2 as FQGNSA. The cohort consisted of 650 to 700 healthy bone marrow donors. At the time of sampling, all cohort members were nominally healthy, though unrecorded immune exposures were likely present. The donor was CMV seronegative and was included in the group of over 300 seronegative cohort members. A peripheral blood sample was collected from each donor, and TCR beta sequencing was performed on peripheral blood mononuclear cells. The Qiagen DNeasy Blood Extraction Kit was used to extract genomic DNA from the blood cell samples. Receptor libraries were prepared by the immunoSEQ multiplex PCR assay. For the multiplex PCR, a mixture combining 60 forward primers for TCR Vbeta segments and 13 reverse primers for TCR Jbeta segments was used. Amplification of the CDR3 region of rearranged TCR beta genes was performed with a multiplex PCR assay on genomic DNA. The amplified TCR beta libraries were sequenced on the Illumina HiSeq System as 87-base-pair reads. The authors' pipeline ran thus. A later analysis tallied around 80 million unique TCR beta chains across the 700 or so repertoires, and approximately 12 million of those chains were shared by two or more donors. To remove PCR and sequencing errors, raw reads were error-corrected and collapsed into unique sequences using a nearest-neighbor algorithm that merged closely related sequences. To assign V, D and J gene segments, CDR3 sequences were aligned to IMGT reference sequences. For a sequence to be retained, a match of at least six nucleotides to both a V gene segment and a J gene segment was required. Rearrangements were classified as productive when the CDR3 lacked stop codons and remained in frame with V and J, and all other rearrangements were classified as non-productive. Following IMGT convention, CDR3 was defined as the stretch from the second conserved V-encoded cysteine to the conserved J-encoded phenylalanine. The earlier analysis of 587 of the donors excluded sequences that lacked an unambiguous match to a single V gene segment. In an earlier analysis of a few hundred of the donors, a V segment was called functional when productive rearrangements were above 56.7%, and segregating when the standard deviation between donors exceeded 5%. A statistical classification framework was built to diagnose cytomegalovirus status from the catalog of TCR beta chain sequences. In a later analysis, V and J genes were assigned by comparing TCR nucleotide sequences against IMGT/GENE-DB human TR gene sequences. Using the TCRdist pipeline, a later analysis assigned CDR3 sequences along with most-parsimonious VDJ recombination scenarios. In a later analysis, every TCR beta chain was defined by the combination of its CDR3 amino acid sequence and its V-gene family, and reads without a unique V-gene family were dropped. A later analysis removed 592 highly shared, low-generation-probability nucleotide sequences to deal with suspected cross-contamination and a sequencing artifact. In a later analysis, a clonal expansion index was calculated for each public chain from normalized within-repertoire ranks of inferred template counts. In a later analysis, generation probabilities were computed with a VDJ recombination model fitted to out-of-frame rearrangements, and the resulting probabilities were checked against IGoR. In a later analysis, hypergeometric tests were used to score TCR-TCR, TCR-HLA and TCR-CMV co-occurrence, with a repertoire-size bias correction applied to TCR pairs. False discovery rates were estimated in a later analysis by permuting HLA or CMV assignments 20 times. In a later analysis, co-occurring TCRs were grouped with DBSCAN, and TCRdist sequence similarity was added when clustering was performed within HLA-allele-positive subsets. Repertoires with fewer than 30,000 or more than 120,000 public chains were left out of co-occurrence clustering, as were four to six repertoires with anomalous nucleotide sharing. TCRdb took this table from immuneACCESS and kept in-frame rearrangements with V and J called. Such tables lack part of the clones; where checked against another copy, unresolved V genes explain under half of the gap, and the rest is unexplained. V, J and clone size derive from that table, while D and trimming were established from the DNA sequence. The record for this sample contains roughly 150,000 clones. Under 2% of the sample lies in the top ten.

Sample: PBMCs. The sequence joins TRBV7-2 to TRBJ2-7; too little of a D gene remains to name it. The origin of this receptor is a woman in her fifties or sixties in good health and CMV-seronegative. The DNA sequence is as follows: TGTGCCAGCAGCTTACCCCCCTTTACCTACGAGCAGTACTTC. Its coded protein is CASSLPPFTYEQYF.